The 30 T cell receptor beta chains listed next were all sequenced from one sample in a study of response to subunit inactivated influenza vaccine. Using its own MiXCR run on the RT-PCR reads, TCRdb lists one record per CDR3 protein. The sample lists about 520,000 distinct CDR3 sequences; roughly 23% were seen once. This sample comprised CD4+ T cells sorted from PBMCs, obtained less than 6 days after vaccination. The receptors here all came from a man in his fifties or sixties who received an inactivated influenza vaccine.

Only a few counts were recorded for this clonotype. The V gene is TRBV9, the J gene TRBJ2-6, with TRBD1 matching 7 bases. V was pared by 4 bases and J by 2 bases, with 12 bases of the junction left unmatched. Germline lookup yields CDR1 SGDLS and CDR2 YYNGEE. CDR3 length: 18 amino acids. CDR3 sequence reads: CASSPDTLRGPGANVLTF. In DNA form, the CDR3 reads TGTGCCAGCAGCCCAGATACCCTTAGGGGGCCTGGGGCCAACGTCCTGACTTTC. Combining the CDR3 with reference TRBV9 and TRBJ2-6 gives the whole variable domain DSGVTQTPKHLITATGQRVTLRCSPRSGDLSVYWYQQSLDQGLQFLIQYYNGEERAKGNILERFSAQQFPDLHSELNLSSLELGDSALYFCASSPDTLRGPGANVLTFGAGSRLTVL.

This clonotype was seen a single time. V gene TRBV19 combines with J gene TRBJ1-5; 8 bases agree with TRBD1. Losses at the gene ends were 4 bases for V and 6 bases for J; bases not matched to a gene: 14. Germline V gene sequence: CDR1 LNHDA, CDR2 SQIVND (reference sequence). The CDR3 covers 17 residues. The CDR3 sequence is CASSKKTGVVAGQPQHF. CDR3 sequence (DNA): TGTGCCAGTAGTAAGAAGACAGGGGTGGTGGCCGGTCAGCCCCAGCATTTT.

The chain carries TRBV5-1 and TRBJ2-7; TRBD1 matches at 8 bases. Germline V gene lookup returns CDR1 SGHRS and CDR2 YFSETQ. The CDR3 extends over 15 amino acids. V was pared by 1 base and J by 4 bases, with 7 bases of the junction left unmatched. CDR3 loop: CASSLKGQGAYEQYF. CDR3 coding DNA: TGCGCCAGCAGCTTGAAGGGGCAGGGGGCATACGAGCAGTACTTC.

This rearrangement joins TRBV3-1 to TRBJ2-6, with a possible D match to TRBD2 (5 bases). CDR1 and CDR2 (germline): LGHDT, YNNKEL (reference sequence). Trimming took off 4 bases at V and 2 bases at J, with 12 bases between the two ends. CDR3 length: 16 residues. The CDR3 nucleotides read TGTGCCAGCAGCCCTAGCTCGGCCCCTGGGGCCAACGTCCTGACTTTC. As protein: CASSPSSAPGANVLTF.

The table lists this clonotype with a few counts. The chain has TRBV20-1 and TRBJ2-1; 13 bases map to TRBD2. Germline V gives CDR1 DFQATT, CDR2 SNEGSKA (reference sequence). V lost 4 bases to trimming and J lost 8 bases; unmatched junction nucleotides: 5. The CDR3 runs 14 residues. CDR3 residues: CSATGTSGIYEQFF. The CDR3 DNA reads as TGCAGTGCTACCGGGACTAGCGGGATTTATGAGCAGTTCTTC.

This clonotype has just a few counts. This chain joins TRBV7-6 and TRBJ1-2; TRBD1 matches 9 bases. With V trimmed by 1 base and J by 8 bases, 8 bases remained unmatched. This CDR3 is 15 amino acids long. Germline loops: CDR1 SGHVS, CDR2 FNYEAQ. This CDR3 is CASSLGRDRVGGYTF. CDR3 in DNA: TGTGCCAGCAGCTTAGGCCGGGACAGGGTAGGAGGCTACACCTTC.

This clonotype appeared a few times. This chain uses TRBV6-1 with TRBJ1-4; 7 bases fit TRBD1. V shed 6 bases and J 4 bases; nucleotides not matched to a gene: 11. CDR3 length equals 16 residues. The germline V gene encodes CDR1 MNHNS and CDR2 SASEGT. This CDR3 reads CASRDPGGSNNEKLFF. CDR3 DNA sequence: TGTGCCAGCAGGGACCCAGGGGGGAGTAATAATGAAAAACTGTTTTTT.

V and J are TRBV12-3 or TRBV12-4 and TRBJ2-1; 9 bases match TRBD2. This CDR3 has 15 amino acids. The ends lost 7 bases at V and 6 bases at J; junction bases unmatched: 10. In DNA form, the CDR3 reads TGTGCCAGCACCTCCGTTGGCGGGGGGGCCAATGAGCAGTTCTTC. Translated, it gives CASTSVGGGANEQFF.

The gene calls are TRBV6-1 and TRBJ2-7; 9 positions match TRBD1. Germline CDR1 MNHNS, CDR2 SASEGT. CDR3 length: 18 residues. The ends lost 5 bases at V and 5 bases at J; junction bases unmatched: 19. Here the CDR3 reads CASSLMGSGTGYSHEQYF. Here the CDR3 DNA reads TGTGCCAGCAGTCTCATGGGATCCGGGACAGGGTATAGCCACGAGCAGTACTTC.

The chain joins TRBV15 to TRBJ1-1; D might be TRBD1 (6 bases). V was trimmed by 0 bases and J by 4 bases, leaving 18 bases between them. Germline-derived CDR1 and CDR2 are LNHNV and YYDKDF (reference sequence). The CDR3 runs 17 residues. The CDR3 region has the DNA TGTGCCACCAGCAGAGATCGAGAGCGGGGGCGGCGCACTGAAGCTTTCTTT. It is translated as CATSRDRERGRRTEAFF.

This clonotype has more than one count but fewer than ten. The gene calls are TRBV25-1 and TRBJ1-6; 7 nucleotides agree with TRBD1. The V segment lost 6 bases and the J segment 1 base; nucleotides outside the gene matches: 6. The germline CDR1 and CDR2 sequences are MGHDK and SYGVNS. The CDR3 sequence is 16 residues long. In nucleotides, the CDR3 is TGTGCCAGCAGGGGCGCAGGGGGATCCTATAATTCACCCCTCCACTTT. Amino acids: CASRGAGGSYNSPLHF.

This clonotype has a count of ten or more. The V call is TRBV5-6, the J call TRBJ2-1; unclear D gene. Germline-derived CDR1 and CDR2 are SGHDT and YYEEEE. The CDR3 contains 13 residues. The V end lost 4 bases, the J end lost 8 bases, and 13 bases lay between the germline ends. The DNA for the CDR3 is TGTGCCAGCAGCATCGACGCGGTGGATGAGCAGTTCTTC. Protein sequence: CASSIDAVDEQFF.

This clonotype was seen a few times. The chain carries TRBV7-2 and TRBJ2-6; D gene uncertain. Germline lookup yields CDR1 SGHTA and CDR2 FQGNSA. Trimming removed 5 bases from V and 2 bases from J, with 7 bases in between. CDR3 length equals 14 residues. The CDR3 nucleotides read TGTGCCAGCAGCCATACGGCTGGGGCCAACGTCCTGACTTTC. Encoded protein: CASSHTAGANVLTF.

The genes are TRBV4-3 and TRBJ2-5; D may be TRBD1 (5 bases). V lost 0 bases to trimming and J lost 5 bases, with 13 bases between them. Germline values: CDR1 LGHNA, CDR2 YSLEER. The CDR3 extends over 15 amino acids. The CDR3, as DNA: TGCGCCAGCAGCCAAGATAAGGGGCGGTGGGAGACCCAGTACTTC. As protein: CASSQDKGRWETQYF.

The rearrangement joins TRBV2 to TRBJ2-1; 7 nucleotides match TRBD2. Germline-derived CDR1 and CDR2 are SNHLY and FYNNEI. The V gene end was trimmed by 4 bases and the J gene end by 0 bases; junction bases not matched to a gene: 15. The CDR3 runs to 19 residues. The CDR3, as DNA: TGTGCCAGCAGTGCGTGGGCTAGCGGCTCCTCGAGCTCCTACAATGAGCAGTTCTTC. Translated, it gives CASSAWASGSSSSYNEQFF.

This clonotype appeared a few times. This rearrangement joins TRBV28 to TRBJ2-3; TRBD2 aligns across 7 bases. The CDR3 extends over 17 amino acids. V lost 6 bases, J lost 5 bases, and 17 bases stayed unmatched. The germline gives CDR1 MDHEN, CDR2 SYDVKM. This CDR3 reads CASSPPVGAGEIDTQYF. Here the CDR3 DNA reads TGTGCCAGCAGCCCTCCCGTTGGGGCGGGAGAGATAGATACGCAGTATTTT.

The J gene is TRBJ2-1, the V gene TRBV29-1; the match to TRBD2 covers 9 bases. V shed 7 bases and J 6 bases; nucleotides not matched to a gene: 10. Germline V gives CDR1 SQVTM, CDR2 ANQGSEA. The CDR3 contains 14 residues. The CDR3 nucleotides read TGCAGCGCCAATCGGCTAGCGGGAATCAATGAGCAGTTCTTC. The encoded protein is CSANRLAGINEQFF.

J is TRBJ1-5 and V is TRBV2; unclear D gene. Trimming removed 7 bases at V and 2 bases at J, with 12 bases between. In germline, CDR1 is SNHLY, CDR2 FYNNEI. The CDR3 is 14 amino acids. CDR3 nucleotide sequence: TGTGCCAGCACCCGCTCTGGGGGCAATCAGCCCCAGCATTTT. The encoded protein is CASTRSGGNQPQHF.

The CDR3 DNA reads as TGCAGTGCTAGAGATCCTCCCTTTTCACCCCTCCACTTT. Its translation: CSARDPPFSPLHF. The gene calls are TRBV20-1 and TRBJ1-6; the D is unclear. V was clipped by 0 bases and J by 9 bases, with 9 bases between them. This CDR3 comprises 13 residues. Germline CDR1 DFQATT, CDR2 SNEGSKA (reference sequence).

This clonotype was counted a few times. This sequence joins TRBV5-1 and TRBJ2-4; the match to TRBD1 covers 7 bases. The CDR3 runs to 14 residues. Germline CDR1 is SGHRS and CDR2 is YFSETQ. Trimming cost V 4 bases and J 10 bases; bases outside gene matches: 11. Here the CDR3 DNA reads TGCGCCAGCAGCCAGGGGACAGACTGGGGTATTCAGTACTTC. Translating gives CASSQGTDWGIQYF.

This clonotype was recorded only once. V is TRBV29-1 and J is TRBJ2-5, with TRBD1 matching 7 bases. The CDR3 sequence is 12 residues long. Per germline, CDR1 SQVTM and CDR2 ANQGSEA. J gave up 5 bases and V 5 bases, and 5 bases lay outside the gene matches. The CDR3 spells CSVRTGGETQYF. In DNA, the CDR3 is TGCAGCGTTAGGACAGGCGGGGAGACCCAGTACTTC.

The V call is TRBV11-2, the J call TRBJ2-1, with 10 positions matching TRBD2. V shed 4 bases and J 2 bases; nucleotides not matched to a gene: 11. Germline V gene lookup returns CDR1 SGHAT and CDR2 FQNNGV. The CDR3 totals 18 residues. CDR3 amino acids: CASSSRGLAGDPYNEQFF. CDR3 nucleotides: TGTGCCAGCAGCTCCAGGGGCCTAGCGGGGGACCCCTACAATGAGCAGTTCTTC.

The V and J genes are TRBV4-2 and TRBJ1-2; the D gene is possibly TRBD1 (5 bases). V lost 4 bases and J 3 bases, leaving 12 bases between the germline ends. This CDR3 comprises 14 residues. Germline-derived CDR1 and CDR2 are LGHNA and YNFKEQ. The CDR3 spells CASSPQGFYYGYTF. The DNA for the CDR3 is TGTGCCAGCAGCCCCCAGGGTTTCTACTATGGCTACACCTTC.

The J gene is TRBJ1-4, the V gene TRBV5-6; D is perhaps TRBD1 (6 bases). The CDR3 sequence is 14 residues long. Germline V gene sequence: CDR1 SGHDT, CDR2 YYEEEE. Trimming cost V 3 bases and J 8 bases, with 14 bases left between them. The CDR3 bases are TGTGCCAGCAGCTCACAGGGTCGTTGGGAAAAACTGTTTTTT. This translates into CASSSQGRWEKLFF.

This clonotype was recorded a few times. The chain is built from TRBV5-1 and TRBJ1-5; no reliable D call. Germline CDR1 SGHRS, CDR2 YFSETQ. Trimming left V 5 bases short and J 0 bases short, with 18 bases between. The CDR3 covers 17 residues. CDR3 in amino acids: CASREYLRRNSNQPQHF. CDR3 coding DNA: TGCGCCAGCAGGGAGTACCTCCGCAGGAATAGCAATCAGCCCCAGCATTTT.

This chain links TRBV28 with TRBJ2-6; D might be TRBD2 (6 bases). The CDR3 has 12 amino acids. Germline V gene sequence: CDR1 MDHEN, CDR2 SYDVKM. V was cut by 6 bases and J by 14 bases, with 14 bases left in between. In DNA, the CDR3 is TGTGCCAGCAGCGGGGGTTCATGGTTCCTGACTTTC. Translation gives CASSGGSWFLTF.

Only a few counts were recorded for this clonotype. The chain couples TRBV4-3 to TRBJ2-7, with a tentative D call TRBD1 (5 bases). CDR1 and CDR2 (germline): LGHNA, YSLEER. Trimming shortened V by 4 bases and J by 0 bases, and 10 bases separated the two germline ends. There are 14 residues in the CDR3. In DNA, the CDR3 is TGCGCCAGCAGCCCTGCAGACAGCTCCTACGAGCAGTACTTC. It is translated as CASSPADSSYEQYF.

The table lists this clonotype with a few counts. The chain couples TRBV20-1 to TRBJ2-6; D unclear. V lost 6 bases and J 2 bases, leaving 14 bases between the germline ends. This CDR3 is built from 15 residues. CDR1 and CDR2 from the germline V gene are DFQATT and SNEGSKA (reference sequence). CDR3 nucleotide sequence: TGCAGTGCCCCCCCCTCGGTCCCTGGGGCCAACGTCCTGACTTTC. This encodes CSAPPSVPGANVLTF.

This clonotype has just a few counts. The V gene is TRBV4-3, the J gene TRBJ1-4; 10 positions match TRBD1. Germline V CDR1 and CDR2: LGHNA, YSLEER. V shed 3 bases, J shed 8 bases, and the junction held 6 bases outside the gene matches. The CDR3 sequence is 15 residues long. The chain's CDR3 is CASSHRTGGYEKLFF. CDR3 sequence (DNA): TGCGCCAGCAGCCACCGGACAGGGGGTTACGAAAAACTGTTTTTT.

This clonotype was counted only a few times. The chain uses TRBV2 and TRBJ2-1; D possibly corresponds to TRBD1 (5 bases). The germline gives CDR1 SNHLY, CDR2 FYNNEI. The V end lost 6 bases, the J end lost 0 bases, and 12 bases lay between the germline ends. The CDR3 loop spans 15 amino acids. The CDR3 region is CASRGRLSSYNEQFF. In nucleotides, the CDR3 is TGTGCCAGCAGGGGGCGATTGAGCTCCTACAATGAGCAGTTCTTC.